This TCR beta chain was profiled in a study of shared clonotypes between healthy human individuals. Overall study context: Each donor's CD4 naive and CD4 memory cells filled three plates apiece, CD8 naive two, and CD8 memory one.

Splitting of each subset's genomic DNA was done evenly across several immunoSEQ plates. For sorted subsets, about 200 ng DNA per replicate equaled roughly 30,000 T cell genomes. Using immunoSEQ multiplex PCR, the repertoire was profiled, and TCRdb retains in-frame clones only, with some absent. The sample holds about 1 million clones; approximately 68% are singletons and the top ten take approximately 1.5%. The CDR3 length is 13 residues. Trimming stripped 3 bases from V and 7 bases from J, with 12 bases between. CDR1 is KGHSH and CDR2 is LQKENI in the germline V gene. Both subsets, CD45RA+ naive and CD45RA-negative memory, were split from the CD4+ cells.

The sequenced material came from memory CD4+ T cells sorted from blood. The subset is: CD45RA-negative fraction. This TCR derives from a man in his late teens or twenties in good health. V is TRBV18 and J is TRBJ1-2; D gene unclear. CDR3 nucleotide sequence: TGTGCCAGCTCACCGACGGTTGCGGGTGGCTACACCTTC. As protein: CASSPTVAGGYTF.